This T cell receptor (beta chain) comes out of a study of blood T cell repertoires in COVID-19. Study-level background: The origin of the acute and convalescent COVID-19 samples was the United States, Italy and Spain. Nucleic acid was either cDNA or gDNA, and it came from T cells, B-cell-depleted T cells, or PBMCs.

Authors' analysis steps: Reference gene primer amplification in the assay estimated nucleated cell counts. This table comes from immunoSEQ multiplex PCR, and its TCRdb copy is limited to in-frame clones, with some not included. V and J calls and clone size follow that table, whereas D and trimming were derived from the DNA. The sample includes some 240,000 clones, about 85% of them seen just once. Germline V lookup: CDR1 WNHNN, CDR2 SYGVQD (reference sequence). The V end lost 3 bases, the J end lost 5 bases, and 13 bases lay between the germline ends. This CDR3 contains 14 residues. The receptor comes from a man aged 55 to 70 who had recovered from COVID-19. Sequencing used peripheral blood. The rearrangement uses TRBV10-1 and TRBJ1-1; D possibly corresponds to TRBD1 (6 bases). The CDR3 loop reads CASSEGRGTTEAFF. CDR3 DNA sequence: TGCGCCAGCAGTGAAGGCAGGGGTACGACTGAAGCTTTCTTT.